The 30 T cell receptor beta chains below come from one sample, sequenced in a study of cytomegalovirus exposure and HLA in healthy donors. The PCR employed 60 Vbeta primers together with 13 Jbeta primers. Some clones are missing from TCRdb's copy, which holds only in-frame ones; the method was immunoSEQ multiplex PCR. The data contain roughly 80,000 clones, about two thirds of them singletons. Sequenced input: PBMCs. All receptors derive from a woman aged 45-60 years in good health and CMV-seropositive.

The chain recombines TRBV30 with TRBJ1-2; no reliable D call. This CDR3 is built from 13 residues. Trimming took 1 base from V and 1 from J, leaving 7 bases between them. Per germline, CDR1 GTSNPN and CDR2 SVGIG (reference sequence). The CDR3 DNA reads TGTGCCTGGAGTGAACAGAGTAACTATGGCTACACCTTC. Translating it yields CAWSEQSNYGYTF.

This rearrangement joins TRBV28 to TRBJ2-7, with D tentatively TRBD1 (6 bases). The germline V gene encodes CDR1 MDHEN and CDR2 SYDVKM. The CDR3 consists of 14 residues. Trimming pared 5 bases from V and 0 bases from J, leaving 11 bases between. The CDR3 reads CASSPGQYSYEQYV. The CDR3 DNA is TGTGCCAGCAGTCCCGGACAGTACTCCTACGAGCAGTACGTC.

The chain joins TRBV4-1 to TRBJ2-1; 8 bases are a match to TRBD1. Looked up from germline, CDR1 is MGHRA and CDR2 is YSYEKL. The J segment lost 12 bases and the V segment lost 5 bases, leaving 3 bases of the junction unmatched. The CDR3 contains 11 residues. CDR3 nucleotides: TGCGCCAGCAGCTCCGACAGGGGGCAGTTCTTC. Amino acid sequence: CASSSDRGQFF.

This chain links TRBV5-6 with TRBJ1-2, with 8 bases aligning to TRBD1. The V and J ends lost 4 bases and 6 bases, in that order; junction bases with no gene match: 5. From germline, CDR1 is SGHDT and CDR2 YYEEEE. The CDR3 consists of 13 residues. The CDR3 sequence: CASSETGVDGYTF. CDR3 bases: TGTGCCAGCAGCGAGACAGGGGTGGATGGCTACACCTTC.

The chain is built from TRBV10-3 and TRBJ1-1; 10 nucleotides line up with TRBD1. This CDR3 comprises 16 residues. Per the germline V gene, CDR1 is ENHRY and CDR2 is SYGVKD. The trim removed 3 bases at V and 1 base at J, leaving 5 bases unmatched. The CDR3 nucleotides read TGTGCCATCAGTGAAGACAGGGGGCGCGGGAACACTGAAGCTTTCTTT. Its translation: CAISEDRGRGNTEAFF.

This clone came up once. The rearrangement joins TRBV9 to TRBJ1-3; the D is unclear. The CDR3 has 17 amino acids. V was shortened by 4 bases and J by 0 bases, with 17 bases between the two germline ends. Germline V gives CDR1 SGDLS, CDR2 YYNGEE. Here the CDR3 DNA reads TGTGCCAGCAGCCCCACGTCGAGGGAAGTCTCTGGAAACACCATATATTTT. It translates to CASSPTSREVSGNTIYF. Supplemented by reference TRBV9 and TRBJ1-3, the full variable domain reads DSGVTQTPKHLITATGQRVTLRCSPRSGDLSVYWYQQSLDQGLQFLIQYYNGEERAKGNILERFSAQQFPDLHSELNLSSLELGDSALYFCASSPTSREVSGNTIYFGEGSWLTVV.

The chain combines TRBV10-3 with TRBJ2-7; 7 bases are shared with TRBD2. The CDR3 spans 12 residues. Germline CDR1 is ENHRY and CDR2 is SYGVKD. The trim removed 8 bases at V and 4 bases at J, leaving 5 bases unmatched. CDR3 DNA: TGTGCCATCTGGGCGGGGGAGTACGAGCAGTACTTC. Amino acids: CAIWAGEYEQYF.

This clone was seen more than once but under ten times. V gene TRBV6-5 combines with J gene TRBJ1-1, with D perhaps TRBD1 (5 bases). Looked up from germline, CDR1 is MNHEY and CDR2 is SVGAGI. V gave up 6 bases and J gave up 4 bases, with 12 bases separating them. This CDR3 is built from 13 residues. The CDR3 DNA reads TGTGCCAGCAGGACAGCCCGAGGCACTGAAGCTTTCTTT. Its protein is CASRTARGTEAFF.

This chain links TRBV7-2 with TRBJ2-3, with a weak D call TRBD1 (6 bases). The CDR3 has 13 amino acids. Germline V CDR1 and CDR2: SGHTA, FQGNSA. Trimming stripped 5 bases from V and 3 bases from J, with 9 bases between. The CDR3 sequence: CASSGGWTDTQYF. DNA for the CDR3: TGTGCCAGCAGCGGGGGCTGGACAGATACGCAGTATTTT.

The V call is TRBV7-9, the J call TRBJ1-1; 7 nucleotides line up with TRBD1. Trimming at V came to 2 bases and at J to 5 bases, leaving 5 bases not matched to a gene. The CDR3 contains 14 residues. CDR1 is SEHNR and CDR2 is FQNEAQ in the germline V gene (reference sequence). The DNA of the CDR3 is TGTGCCAGCAGCTTAACAGGGGTTGGTACTGAAGCTTTCTTT. This translates into CASSLTGVGTEAFF.

The chain couples TRBV2 to TRBJ1-1; D is undetermined. Germline CDR1 reads SNHLY; CDR2 reads FYNNEI. The CDR3 sequence is 11 residues long. The V and J ends lost 4 bases and 11 bases respectively, with 11 bases between them. Here the CDR3 DNA reads TGTGCCAGCAGTGCCCGTGGGGAGGCTTTCTTT. This translates into CASSARGEAFF. Filled out from reference TRBV2 and TRBJ1-1, the complete variable domain reads EPEVTQTPSHQVTQMGQEVILRCVPISNHLYFYWYRQILGQKVEFLVSFYNNEISEKSEIFDDQFSVERPDGSNFTLKIRSTKLEDSAMYFCASSARGEAFFGQGTRLTVV.

This clone was recorded once. V gene TRBV5-1 combines with J gene TRBJ1-6; D remains ambiguous. Trimming stripped 4 bases from V and 6 bases from J, with 11 bases between. CDR1 is SGHRS and CDR2 is YFSETQ in the germline V gene. This CDR3 has 14 residues. This chain's CDR3 is CASSLERFNSPLHF. Written as DNA, the CDR3 is TGCGCCAGCAGCCTCGAGAGATTTAATTCACCCCTCCACTTT.

The chain has TRBV7-3 and TRBJ2-1, with 12 bases fitting TRBD2. The CDR3 loop spans 14 amino acids. The trim removed 4 bases at V and 12 bases at J, leaving 7 bases unmatched. The germline CDR1 and CDR2 sequences are SGHTA and FQGTGA. For the CDR3, the DNA is TGTGCCAGCAGCTCTAGCGGGGGGGCTATTGGGCAGTTCTTC. Amino acid sequence: CASSSSGGAIGQFF.

This chain links TRBV30 with TRBJ1-5, with D perhaps TRBD1 (6 bases). CDR3 length: 15 amino acids. V dropped 0 bases and J dropped 4 bases, with 13 bases sitting between them. From germline, CDR1 is GTSNPN and CDR2 SVGIG (reference sequence). CDR3 sequence (DNA): TGTGCCTGGAGTGTCTCCAGGGGACGAAATCAGCCCCAGCATTTT. As protein: CAWSVSRGRNQPQHF.

The chain links TRBV6-6 to TRBJ1-2, with 7 bases fitting TRBD1. The germline V gene has CDR1 MNHNY and CDR2 SVGAGI (reference sequence). This CDR3 is 13 amino acids long. The V segment lost 6 bases and the J segment 4 bases; nucleotides outside the gene matches: 5. CDR3 loop: CASSPGQLYGYTF. CDR3 bases: TGTGCCAGCAGCCCGGGACAGCTCTATGGCTACACCTTC.

The genes are TRBV7-7 and TRBJ2-2; TRBD1 might be the D (5 bases). The CDR3 runs 13 residues. Germline CDR1 is SSHAT and CDR2 is FNYEAQ (reference sequence). Trimming removed 3 bases from V and 7 bases from J, with 9 bases in between. CDR3 in amino acids: CASSFVRDGELFF. The CDR3 DNA sequence: TGTGCCAGCAGCTTCGTCAGGGACGGGGAGCTGTTTTTT.

The V and J genes are TRBV7-9 and TRBJ2-1, with TRBD2 matching 7 bases. Germline V CDR1 and CDR2: SEHNR, FQNEAQ (reference sequence). V lost 3 bases and J lost 7; bases outside the gene matches: 6. This CDR3 has 14 residues. CDR3 bases: TGTGCCAGCAGCTTGGCTAGCGGCGGGAATGAGCAGTTCTTC. It specifies CASSLASGGNEQFF. Full variable domain (remainder filled in from reference TRBV7-9 and TRBJ2-1): DTGVSQNPRHKITKRGQNVTFRCDPISEHNRLYWYRQTLGQGPEFLTYFQNEAQLEKSRLLSDRFSAERPKGSFSTLEIQRTEQGDSAMYLCASSLASGGNEQFFGPGTRLTVL.

This clone has only one observation. The chain is built from TRBV6-5 and TRBJ1-2, with 10 bases matching TRBD1. In germline, CDR1 is MNHEY, CDR2 SVGAGI. J gave up 4 bases and V 5 bases, and 7 bases lay outside the gene matches. This CDR3 is 15 amino acids long. The DNA for the CDR3 is TGTGCCAGCAGTACAGGGACAGGGGAGGGCTATGGCTACACCTTC. Translation: CASSTGTGEGYGYTF.

This clone was detected a few times. The rearrangement uses TRBV16 and TRBJ2-1; the match to TRBD1 covers 9 bases. This CDR3 is built from 15 residues. J was trimmed by 9 bases and V by 3 bases; bases with no gene match: 9. Germline CDR1 KGHSY, CDR2 FQNENV. For the CDR3, the DNA is TGTGCCAGCAGCCAGACCGGACAGGGGCGCGGTGAGCAGTTCTTC. This encodes CASSQTGQGRGEQFF.

This clone showed up just a few times. The V and J genes are TRBV6-6 and TRBJ2-7; 13 positions agree with TRBD2. This CDR3 has 14 residues. V was clipped by 4 bases and J by 6 bases; unmatched bases: 3. Germline values: CDR1 MNHNY, CDR2 SVGAGI (reference sequence). CDR3 sequence reads: CASSWTSGGPEQYV. In DNA, the CDR3 is TGTGCCAGCAGTTGGACTAGCGGGGGACCCGAGCAGTACGTC.

This clone turned up a few times. This rearrangement joins TRBV7-6 to TRBJ2-1; maybe TRBD1 (5 bases). There are 12 residues in the CDR3. Germline V lookup: CDR1 SGHVS, CDR2 FNYEAQ. The V end was cut by 8 bases, the J end by 8 bases, with 13 bases between. In DNA form, the CDR3 reads TGTGCCAGCGGGGCCCGTGGGGATGAGCAGTTCTTC. Protein: CASGARGDEQFF.

On this clone: The junction departs from the called germline gene at one end, perhaps through a read error. The chain has TRBV7-9 and TRBJ2-7, with D uncertain. From germline, CDR1 is SEHNR and CDR2 FQNEAQ (reference sequence). The CDR3 consists of 12 residues. CDR3 in DNA: TGTTCCAGCAGCTTCACTACCTACGAGCAGTACTTC. Its translation: CSSSFTTYEQYF.

CDR3 in DNA: TGTGCCAGCACGGGAGGGGGGGGCACTGAAGCTTTCTTT. Protein: CASTGGGGTEAFF. The chain combines TRBV2 with TRBJ1-1; tentatively, D is TRBD1 (6 bases). Germline lookup yields CDR1 SNHLY and CDR2 FYNNEI. Trimming took 7 bases from V and 4 from J, leaving 13 bases between them. The CDR3 consists of 13 residues.

This clone showed up just once. V gene TRBV7-9 combines with J gene TRBJ1-3; no clear D. CDR3 length equals 15 residues. The germline V and J ends were trimmed by 7 bases and 3 bases, with 16 bases remaining between them. CDR1 SEHNR and CDR2 FQNEAQ come from the germline V gene (reference sequence). In DNA form, the CDR3 reads TGTGCCAGCACCGACGGAGGCCCCGGTGGAAACACCATATATTTT. Translation gives CASTDGGPGGNTIYF.

V gene TRBV7-2 combines with J gene TRBJ2-1; TRBD1 matches at 9 bases. The CDR3 runs 15 residues. Germline lookup yields CDR1 SGHTA and CDR2 FQGNSA. Losses at the gene ends were 2 bases for V and 3 bases for J; bases not matched to a gene: 2. The CDR3 loop is CASSLQGQGYNEQFF. CDR3 sequence (DNA): TGTGCCAGCAGCTTACAGGGACAGGGCTACAATGAGCAGTTCTTC.

In DNA, the CDR3 is TGTGCCAGCCGAGCAGCGGGGGGCACCGGGGAGCTGTTTTTT. Translating it yields CASRAAGGTGELFF. V gene TRBV6-5 combines with J gene TRBJ2-2; TRBD2 matches 9 bases. Trimming removed 8 bases from V and 4 bases from J; junction bases left unmatched: 5. Looked up from germline, CDR1 is MNHEY and CDR2 is SVGAGI. CDR3 size: 14 residues.

The CDR3 DNA sequence: TGTGCCAGCAGCGCTATAGATCGCTACACCTTC. Translation: CASSAIDRYTF. The rearrangement links TRBV9 to TRBJ1-2, with D unclear. Trimming pared 3 bases from V and 9 bases from J, leaving 9 bases between. Germline-derived CDR1 and CDR2 are SGDLS and YYNGEE. The CDR3 spans 11 residues.

The chain joins TRBV4-1 to TRBJ1-3; 10 bases are a match to TRBD1. Germline loops: CDR1 MGHRA, CDR2 YSYEKL. CDR3 length equals 17 residues. V trimming: 3 bases; J trimming: 3 bases; junction bases outside the gene matches: 8. The CDR3 DNA is TGCGCCAGCAGCCAGGGACAGGGGCCCCTTATTGGAAACACCATATATTTT. Translated: CASSQGQGPLIGNTIYF.

The chain links TRBV28 to TRBJ1-1; no definite D call. In germline, CDR1 is MDHEN, CDR2 SYDVKM. The ends were cut back, 1 base at V and 3 bases at J, with 9 bases in the middle. The CDR3 sequence is 14 residues long. In DNA form, the CDR3 reads TGTGCCAGCAGTTTATCCCGCGGGGACACTGAAGCTTTCTTT. Its protein product is CASSLSRGDTEAFF.

This clone was counted a few times. The rearrangement joins TRBV7-3 to TRBJ2-1, with a weak D call TRBD1 (6 bases). The ends were cut back, 5 bases at V and 5 bases at J, with 10 bases in the middle. CDR1 is SGHTA, CDR2 FQGTGA, per germline. This CDR3 comprises 13 residues. CDR3 nucleotide sequence: TGTGCCAGCAGCCGGGACACCAACAATGAGCAGTTCTTC. It yields the protein CASSRDTNNEQFF.